This paragraph covers one T cell receptor (beta chain) sequence. Its antigen is unknown. The data were taken from a study of T cell responses to AZD1222 COVID-19 vaccine. Notes on the study in general: Females outnumbered males among donors, who were mostly white British; clonal diversity was possibly underestimated.

This table comes from immunoSEQ multiplex PCR, and its TCRdb copy is limited to in-frame clones, with some not included. The sample holds 60,000 to 75,000 clones, 70% to 85% seen once. This CDR3 has 15 residues. V gave up 3 bases and J gave up 6 bases, with 14 bases separating them. CDR1 and CDR2 (germline): LNHDA, SQIVND (reference sequence). This TCR derives from an adult in good health. The material sequenced was peripheral blood, taken on day 0 of AZD1222 vaccination. The V call is TRBV19, the J call TRBJ1-4; maybe TRBD1 (6 bases). The chain's CDR3 is CASSIAGAGDEKLFF. The CDR3 coding sequence is TGTGCCAGTAGTATTGCGGGGGCAGGGGATGAAAAACTGTTTTTT. Drawing the rest from reference TRBV19 and TRBJ1-4, the complete variable domain is DGGITQSPKYLFRKEGQNVTLSCEQNLNHDAMYWYRQDPGQGLRLIYYSQIVNDFQKGDIAEGYSVSREKKESFPLTVTSAQKNPTAFYLCASSIAGAGDEKLFFGSGTQLSVL.